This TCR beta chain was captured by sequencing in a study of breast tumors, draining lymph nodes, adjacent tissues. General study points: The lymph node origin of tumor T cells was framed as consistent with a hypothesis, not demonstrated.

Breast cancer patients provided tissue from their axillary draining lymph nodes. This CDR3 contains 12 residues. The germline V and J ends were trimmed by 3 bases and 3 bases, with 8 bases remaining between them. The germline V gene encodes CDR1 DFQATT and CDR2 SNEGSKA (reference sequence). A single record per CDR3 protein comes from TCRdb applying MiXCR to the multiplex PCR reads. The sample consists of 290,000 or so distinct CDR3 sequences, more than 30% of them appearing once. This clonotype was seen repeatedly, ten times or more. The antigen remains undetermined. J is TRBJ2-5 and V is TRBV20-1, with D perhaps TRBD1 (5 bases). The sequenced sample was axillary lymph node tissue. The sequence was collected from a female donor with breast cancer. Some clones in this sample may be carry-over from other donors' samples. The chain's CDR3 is CSASATEETQYF. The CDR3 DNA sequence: TGCAGTGCTAGCGCGACAGAAGAGACCCAGTACTTC.